This T cell receptor beta chain was retrieved from a study of cytomegalovirus exposure and HLA in healthy donors. Study conclusions and caveats: About 87% or about 30% of the time was how often most TCR beta V segments were productive, according to an earlier analysis.

The CDR3 sequence is 12 residues long. Germline CDR1 LNHNV, CDR2 YYDKDF (reference sequence). V was clipped by 11 bases and J by 3 bases, with 13 bases between them. Concerning this clone: What it binds is unknown.

Both 60 Vbeta primers and 13 Jbeta primers went into the PCR. Method: immunoSEQ multiplex PCR; TCRdb's copy keeps in-frame clones and lacks some. There are some 180,000 clones in the sample; around 80% occur only once, and approximately 3.7% lies in the top ten. The clonotype comes from a woman in her sixties or seventies in good health and CMV-seropositive. The gene calls are TRBV15 and TRBJ2-5; a weak D match, TRBD2 (5 bases). Sequencing input: PBMCs. CDR3 in amino acids: CAVQKREETQYF. The CDR3 bases are TGTGCCGTCCAGAAGAGGGAAGAGACCCAGTACTTC.